This is a list of T cell receptor beta chains from one sample in a study of prognosis after radiotherapy for stage I lung cancer. Each CDR3 protein is one row after TCRdb ran MiXCR on the multiplex PCR reads. The table records about 35,000 distinct CDR3 sequences, 34% of them present only once. Sequenced here: PBMCs, sampled before or after stereotactic body radiation therapy (not recorded which). The source of these receptors is a donor over 45 with non-small cell lung cancer. Both conserved end residues are part of each CDR3. The D gene is left open where the match is weak.

d_gene: -
v_gene: TRBV5-1
CDR3aa: CASSLDWGASTDTQYF

d_gene: TRBD1
v_gene: TRBV12-3/TRBV12-4
CDR3aa: CASSLGQGRYEQYF

d_gene: TRBD1
v_gene: TRBV9
CDR3aa: CASRGGQGDEQFF

d_gene: -
v_gene: TRBV20-1
CDR3aa: CSARGTVLNYGYTF

d_gene: TRBD2
v_gene: TRBV24-1
CDR3aa: CATSDLVTSGCNEQFF

d_gene: TRBD1
v_gene: TRBV5-1
CDR3aa: CASSLDSGQLVYEQYF

d_gene: -
v_gene: TRBV6-1
CDR3aa: CASSESDSPGYEQYF

d_gene: TRBD1
v_gene: TRBV5-6
CDR3aa: CASSLQGVATEAFF

d_gene: -
v_gene: TRBV13
CDR3aa: CASSAPNVPSYEQYF

d_gene: TRBD1
v_gene: TRBV6-1
CDR3aa: CASRRVPGQGYTF

d_gene: -
v_gene: TRBV5-1
CDR3aa: CASTPIGGPDTQYF

d_gene: -
v_gene: TRBV19
CDR3aa: CASSINGASSGNTIYF

d_gene: TRBD2
v_gene: TRBV25-1
CDR3aa: CASSPPEVAGGGTDTQYF

d_gene: -
v_gene: TRBV5-4
CDR3aa: CASSPGVVTEAFF

d_gene: -
v_gene: TRBV6-1
CDR3aa: CASSGSVQWSSDQYF

d_gene: TRBD1
v_gene: TRBV12-3/TRBV12-4
CDR3aa: CASSLAYRGLDNEQFF

d_gene: TRBD2
v_gene: TRBV11-2
CDR3aa: CASSFGGRGNEQFF

d_gene: -
v_gene: TRBV4-1
CDR3aa: CASSQDPRGLTPRGYTF

d_gene: -
v_gene: TRBV28
CDR3aa: CASSSRGCESYEQYF

d_gene: TRBD2
v_gene: TRBV7-8
CDR3aa: CASTQGTSGTDEQFF

d_gene: -
v_gene: TRBV11-2
CDR3aa: CASSIDSSGANVLTF

d_gene: -
v_gene: TRBV6-1
CDR3aa: CASSPQCIGANVLTF

d_gene: TRBD2
v_gene: TRBV20-1
CDR3aa: CSARDWLAAYNEQFF

d_gene: TRBD1
v_gene: TRBV19
CDR3aa: CASSIGFRDRGYEQYF

d_gene: -
v_gene: TRBV11-2
CDR3aa: CASSLLLGEETQYF

d_gene: -
v_gene: TRBV27
CDR3aa: CASSSQLIEQFF